The clone carrying this T cell receptor beta chain showed up just a few times. Amplification of TCR beta CDR3 regions was performed using RNA transcripts as template. First-round RT-PCR with HTBI primers amplified the TCR CDR3 region. TCRdb reprocessed the multiplex PCR reads via MiXCR and lists one record per CDR3 protein. The profile shows roughly 380,000 distinct CDR3 sequences, approximately 13% of them singletons. V was pared by 2 bases and J by 7 bases, with 12 bases between. CDR1 and CDR2 from the germline V gene are MNHNS and SASEGT. CDR3 length: 14 residues. Each patient was aged 18 to 65 and had newly diagnosed hyperthyroidism of under 2 months' duration. Cells are PBMCs isolated from about 10 ml of fresh blood. This entry comes from a study of T cells in Graves' hyperthyroidism and ophthalmopathy.

The sequencing sample was made of blood. This sequence joins TRBV6-1 and TRBJ1-5, with a tentative D call TRBD1 (5 bases). The sequence was collected from a man under 40 with Graves' hyperthyroidism that later progressed to Graves' ophthalmopathy. The CDR3 region has the DNA TGTGCCAGCAGTGAACAGGGTTTACGCCAGCCCCAGCATTTT. It is translated as CASSEQGLRQPQHF.